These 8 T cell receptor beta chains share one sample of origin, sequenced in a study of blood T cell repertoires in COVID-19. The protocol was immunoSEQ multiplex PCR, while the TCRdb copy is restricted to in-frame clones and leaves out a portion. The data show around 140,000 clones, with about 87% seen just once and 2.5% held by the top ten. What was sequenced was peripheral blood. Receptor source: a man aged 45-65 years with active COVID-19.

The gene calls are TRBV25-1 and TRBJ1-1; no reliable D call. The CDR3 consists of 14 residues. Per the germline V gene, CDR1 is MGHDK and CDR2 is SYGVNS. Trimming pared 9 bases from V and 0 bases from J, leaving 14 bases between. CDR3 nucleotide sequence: TGTGCCAGTCAAGCGGAGACCGTGAACACTGAAGCTTTCTTT. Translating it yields CASQAETVNTEAFF. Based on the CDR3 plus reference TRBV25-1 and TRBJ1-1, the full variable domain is EADIYQTPRYLVIGTGKKITLECSQTMGHDKMYWYQQDPGMELHLIHYSYGVNSTEKGDLSSESTVSRIRTEHFPLTLESARPSHTSQYLCASQAETVNTEAFFGQGTRLTVV.

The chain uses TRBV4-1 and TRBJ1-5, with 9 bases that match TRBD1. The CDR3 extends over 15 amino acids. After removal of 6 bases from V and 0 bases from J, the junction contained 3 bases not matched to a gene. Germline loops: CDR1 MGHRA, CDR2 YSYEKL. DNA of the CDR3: TGCGCCAGCAGTCTACAGGGGGCTAGCAATCAGCCCCAGCATTTT. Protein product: CASSLQGASNQPQHF.

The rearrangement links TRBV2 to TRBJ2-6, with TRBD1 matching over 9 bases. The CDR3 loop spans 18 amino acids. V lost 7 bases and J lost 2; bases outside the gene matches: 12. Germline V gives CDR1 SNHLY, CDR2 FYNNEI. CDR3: CASKLRDREFTGANVLTF. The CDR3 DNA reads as TGTGCCAGCAAACTTAGGGACAGGGAATTCACTGGGGCCAACGTCCTGACTTTC.

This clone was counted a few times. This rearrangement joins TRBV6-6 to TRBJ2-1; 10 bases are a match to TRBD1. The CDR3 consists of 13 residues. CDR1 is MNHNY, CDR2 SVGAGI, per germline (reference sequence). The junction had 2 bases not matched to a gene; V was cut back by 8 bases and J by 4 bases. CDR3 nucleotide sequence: TGTGCCAGCCGACAGGGGGCTTACAATGAGCAGTTCTTC. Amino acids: CASRQGAYNEQFF.

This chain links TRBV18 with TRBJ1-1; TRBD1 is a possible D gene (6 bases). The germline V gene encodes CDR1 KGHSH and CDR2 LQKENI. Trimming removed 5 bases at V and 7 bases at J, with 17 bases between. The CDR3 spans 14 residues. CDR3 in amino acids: CASSTNRGAGEAFF. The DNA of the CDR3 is TGTGCCAGCTCAACCAACCGGGGGGCGGGTGAAGCTTTCTTT.

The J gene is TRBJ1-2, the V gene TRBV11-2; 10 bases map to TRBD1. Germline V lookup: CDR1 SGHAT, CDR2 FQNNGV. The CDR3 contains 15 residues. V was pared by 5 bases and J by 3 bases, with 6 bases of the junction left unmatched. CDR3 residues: CASSLIGQGDYGYTF. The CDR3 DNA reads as TGTGCCAGCAGCCTAATCGGACAGGGGGACTATGGCTACACCTTC.

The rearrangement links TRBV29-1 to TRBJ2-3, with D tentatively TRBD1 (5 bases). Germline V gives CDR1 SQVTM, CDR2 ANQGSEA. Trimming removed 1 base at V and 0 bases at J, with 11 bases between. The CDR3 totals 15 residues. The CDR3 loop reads CSVEGTFLSTDTQYF. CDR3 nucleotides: TGCAGCGTTGAAGGGACATTCCTTAGCACAGATACGCAGTATTTT.

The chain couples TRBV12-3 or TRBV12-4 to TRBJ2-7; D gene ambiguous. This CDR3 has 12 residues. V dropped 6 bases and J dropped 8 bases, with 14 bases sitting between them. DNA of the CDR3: TGTGCCAGCAGAGATCGCGAAGCGCAGCAGTACTTC. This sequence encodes CASRDREAQQYF.